Reported below is one T cell receptor beta chain. Its antigen remains unknown. Over 18 months, lack of ophthalmopathy progression marked Graves' hyperthyroidism as stable. The CDR3 totals 16 residues. Germline V CDR1 and CDR2: MNHNS, SASEGT. V was clipped by 6 bases and J by 3 bases; unmatched bases: 9. This entry belongs to a study of T cells in Graves' hyperthyroidism and ophthalmopathy. General study findings and limits: In blood, most of the thyroid clonotypes expanded above 0.001 were also present.

Amplification targeted TCR beta CDR3 regions from RNA transcripts. Primed by the HTBI set, a first-round RT-PCR was run on the TCR CDR3. TCRdb re-derived calls from the multiplex PCR reads in MiXCR, one entry per CDR3 protein. The sample lists fewer than 900,000 distinct CDR3 sequences, roughly 17% occurring once. The chain combines TRBV6-1 with TRBJ2-4, with 9 positions matching TRBD2. The sequence was obtained from a man in his late teens or twenties with Graves' hyperthyroidism. Sequencing was carried out using blood. The CDR3 region is CASRPSGMEDKNIQYF. CDR3 DNA: TGTGCCAGCAGGCCTAGCGGGATGGAGGACAAAAACATTCAGTACTTC.